This is a list of T cell receptor beta chains from one sample in a study of blood T cell repertoires in COVID-19. Method: immunoSEQ multiplex PCR; TCRdb's copy keeps in-frame clones and lacks some. This repertoire shows approximately 93,000 clones, more than 75% found once; its top ten account for 0.85% to 1.3%. The source material was peripheral blood. These receptors all stem from a human donor in a cohort sampled during active COVID-19. Both conserved end residues are part of each CDR3. A D gene is named only where the DNA matches it firmly. Part of the rows lack a size; the others show once, few, many or a class for expanded clones.

CDR3 protein: CASSQGSRRFTDTQYF
CDR3 DNA: TGTGCCAGCAGCCAAGGTTCGAGGCGGTTCACAGATACGCAGTATTTT
D gene: NA
J gene: TRBJ2-3
V gene: TRBV3-1/TRBV3-2
CDR3 length: 16
clone size: NA

CDR3 protein: CASILPGYYEQYF
CDR3 DNA: TGTGCCAGCATCCTTCCGGGATACTACGAGCAGTACTTC
D gene: NA
J gene: TRBJ2-7
V gene: TRBV5-8
CDR3 length: 13
clone size: NA

CDR3 protein: CSVEDVRNIDSPTEETQYF
CDR3 DNA: TGCAGCGTTGAAGACGTAAGAAACATAGACAGCCCTACCGAAGAGACCCAGTACTTC
D gene: NA
J gene: TRBJ2-5
V gene: TRBV29-1
CDR3 length: 19
clone size: NA

CDR3 protein: CASSLGQHPRGYTF
CDR3 DNA: TGTGCCAGCAGTTTGGGACAGCATCCGAGGGGCTACACCTTC
D gene: TRBD1
J gene: TRBJ1-2
V gene: TRBV6-5
CDR3 length: 14
clone size: NA

CDR3 protein: CASSSTWAGATDTQYF
CDR3 DNA: TGTGCCAGCAGCTCTACCTGGGCGGGAGCGACAGATACGCAGTATTTT
D gene: TRBD2
J gene: TRBJ2-3
V gene: TRBV5-6
CDR3 length: 16
clone size: NA

CDR3 protein: CASSRRQGGNSPLHF
CDR3 DNA: TGTGCCAGCAGCCGCAGACAGGGTGGTAATTCACCCCTCCACTTT
D gene: TRBD1
J gene: TRBJ1-6
V gene: TRBV3-1/TRBV3-2
CDR3 length: 15
clone size: once

CDR3 protein: CASRYPGGSMGYTF
CDR3 DNA: TGTGCCAGTAGGTATCCGGGAGGCTCTATGGGCTACACCTTC
D gene: NA
J gene: TRBJ1-2
V gene: TRBV19
CDR3 length: 14
clone size: NA

CDR3 protein: CASSFQGVLGYTF
CDR3 DNA: TGTGCCAGCAGCTTCCAGGGGGTGTTGGGCTACACCTTC
D gene: TRBD1
J gene: TRBJ1-2
V gene: TRBV7-2
CDR3 length: 13
clone size: NA

CDR3 protein: CASRAGMNTEAFF
CDR3 DNA: TGCGCCAGCAGGGCCGGGATGAACACTGAAGCTTTCTTT
D gene: NA
J gene: TRBJ1-1
V gene: TRBV10-2
CDR3 length: 13
clone size: NA

CDR3 protein: CASSPGLASSYEQYF
CDR3 DNA: TGTGCCAGCAGCCCCGGACTAGCGAGCTCCTACGAGCAGTACTTC
D gene: TRBD2
J gene: TRBJ2-7
V gene: TRBV5-5
CDR3 length: 15
clone size: NA